The clone carrying this T cell receptor beta chain occurred many times. Its antigen is as yet unknown. This beta chain represents an off-target read in a library built for alpha chains; its size is of limited meaning. This sample was taken from a study of spatial heterogeneity in lung cancer. TCRdb re-analysed the 5' RACE reads in MiXCR, keeping a single row per CDR3 protein. This table holds 14,000 or so distinct CDR3 sequences, approximately 4.5% found once. General observations from the study: How many expanded intratumoral alpha and beta TCRs were present tracked the tumor mutation count, which was a count of nonsynonymous mutations.

Trimming removed 2 bases from V and 0 bases from J, with 9 bases in between. The CDR3 has 15 residues. Germline V lookup: CDR1 SGHKS, CDR2 YYEKEE (reference sequence). Stated time point: sample taken at primary tumor resection. The chain carries TRBV5-5 and TRBJ1-3; D is ambiguous. The source was lung tumor tissue, collected at surgery. This TCR was sampled from a female donor with early-stage non-small cell lung cancer. The CDR3 DNA reads TGTGCCAGCAGCTTTCAGTTACTCTCTGGAAACACCATATATTTT. It yields the protein CASSFQLLSGNTIYF. Drawing the rest from reference TRBV5-5 and TRBJ1-3, the complete variable domain is DAGVTQSPTHLIKTRGQQVTLRCSPISGHKSVSWYQQVLGQGPQFIFQYYEKEERGRGNFPDRFSARQFPNYSSELNVNALLLGDSALYLCASSFQLLSGNTIYFGEGSWLTVV.